The source of this T cell receptor beta chain is a study of CD4 T cells in lung cancer (dated by TCRdb to about 2019). At the level of the whole study: To find responses to candidate mutation-encoded neoepitopes, the study screened blood T cells from NSCLC patients and isolated neoantigen-specific CD4+ T-cell clones and TCRs. Lung adenocarcinoma or squamous cell carcinoma was present in the resected patients, who were aged 60 to 69 at blood donation and were mostly former smokers. Tumor and non-adjacent lung tissue came from a handful of patients undergoing curative-intent resections for stage I-III non-small cell lung cancer. Before blood donation, patients had received treatments including platinum chemotherapy, and some received nivolumab or pembrolizumab. TCRB deep sequencing tracked the frequency of neoantigen-specific clonotypes in tumor resections, non-adjacent lung and cultured T-cell products. Broad study findings and their caveats: Some blood-derived responses might be explained by in vitro priming of naive T cells or cross-reactivity rather than by memory responses to the cancer.

Libraries were constructed by the immunoSEQ multiplex PCR assay. Qiagen DNeasy or QIAamp micro DNA kits were used to isolate DNA, and the Adaptive Biotechnology human TCRB sequencing kit was used to sequence TCRB. TCRB libraries were sequenced on an Illumina MiSeq. The original methods were these. TCRB sequence data were analyzed with the kit provider's software, and tumor enrichment of clonotype templates was tested with Fisher's exact test. Held by TCRdb, this immuneACCESS table contains in-frame sequences only and omits some clones. Under half of the omission traces to an unresolved V gene where checked; the cause of the rest is unknown. V and J calls and clone size come straight from that table; D and trimming were deduced from the DNA. The table for this sample lists about 10,000 clones; around 66% of them were counted only once. In total, the top ten clones hold over 15% of the sample. Non-adjacent lung tissue was collected from the same resection as far as possible from the malignant lesion, at least 3 cm away.

This clone occurred a few times. Its antigen is not yet known. Base qualities were left out, and no much larger clone turns up one base away. As encoded in the germline V gene (reference sequence), CDR1 is MNHEY while CDR2 is SMNVEV. V and J are truncated by 5 bases and 5 bases respectively, leaving an intervening sequence of 22 bases. There are 16 amino acids in the CDR3, from cysteine to phenylalanine inclusive. Just CDR3 DNA is preserved here, 48 bases in frame from base 1. The receptor chain draws on TRBV27 and TRBJ2-7, with a weak D call of TRBD1 (5 bases match). Sequenced sample: normal lung tissue taken away from the tumor. The clonotype comes from a man aged 55 to 70 with non-small cell lung cancer. The DNA sequence is as follows: TGTGCCAGCAGTGCCTCACAGGTCTCACGTCTTAACGAGCAGTACTTC. It specifies CASSASQVSRLNEQYF.